The 17 T cell receptor beta chains in this list originate from one sample, sequenced in a study of shared clonotypes between healthy human individuals. Method: immunoSEQ multiplex PCR; TCRdb's copy keeps in-frame clones and lacks some. The sample consists of approximately 640,000 clones, around 91% of them appearing once. The sequenced material came from memory CD8+ T cells from PBMCs. The subset here: CD45RO+ cells pooled with CCR7-negative TemRA cells. These receptors were obtained from a man aged 18-30 years in good health. Some clones in this sample may be carry-over from other donors' samples.

The chain links TRBV11-2 to TRBJ1-1; weak D call: TRBD1 (5 bases). Looked up from germline, CDR1 is SGHAT and CDR2 is FQNNGV. The CDR3 totals 14 residues. Trimming took 5 bases from V and 3 from J, leaving 13 bases between them. In nucleotides, the CDR3 is TGTGCCAGCAGCATCGCGGGGGGACACACTGAAGCTTTCTTT. This gives the protein CASSIAGGHTEAFF.

J is TRBJ1-2 and V is TRBV4-1, with no clear D. CDR1 is MGHRA, CDR2 YSYEKL, per germline. V lost 4 bases to trimming and J lost 1 base, with 13 bases between them. This CDR3 has 15 residues. The CDR3 sequence is CASSLYPIVNYGYTF. The CDR3 DNA reads as TGCGCCAGCAGCCTCTACCCGATCGTTAACTATGGCTACACCTTC.

The V call is TRBV27, the J call TRBJ1-4; no definite D call. The germline CDR1 and CDR2 sequences are MNHEY and SMNVEV (reference sequence). This CDR3 is 15 amino acids long. Trimming removed 1 base from V and 1 base from J, with 7 bases in between. This CDR3 is CASSLYRGTNEKLFF. CDR3 nucleotide sequence: TGTGCCAGCAGTTTATATCGGGGAACTAATGAAAAACTGTTTTTT.

This chain uses TRBV15 with TRBJ1-2; D ambiguous. CDR3 length: 15 residues. Trimming took off 5 bases at V and 4 bases at J, with 17 bases between the two ends. Germline CDR1 reads LNHNV; CDR2 reads YYDKDF (reference sequence). CDR3 DNA: TGTGCCACCAGCGAAGGTAGATACCTCGTCTATGGCTACACCTTC. Its translation: CATSEGRYLVYGYTF. The full variable domain, rest sourced from reference TRBV15 and TRBJ1-2, is DAMVIQNPRYQVTQFGKPVTLSCSQTLNHNVMYWYQQKSSQAPKLLFHYYDKDFNNEADTPDNFQSRRPNTSFCFLDIRSPGLGDTAMYLCATSEGRYLVYGYTFGSGTRLTVV.

The V and J genes are TRBV7-9 and TRBJ2-5; TRBD2 agrees at 9 bases. Germline V gene sequence: CDR1 SEHNR, CDR2 FQNEAQ (reference sequence). The J segment lost 2 bases and the V segment lost 5 bases, leaving 9 bases of the junction unmatched. The CDR3 covers 16 residues. CDR3: CASSPTSGGGQETQYF. DNA of the CDR3: TGTGCCAGCAGCCCGACTAGCGGAGGGGGGCAAGAGACCCAGTACTTC.

This rearrangement joins TRBV25-1 to TRBJ2-3; 8 positions agree with TRBD2. V dropped 6 bases and J dropped 3; count of bases not matched to a gene: 14. The germline V gene has CDR1 MGHDK and CDR2 SYGVNS. The CDR3 extends over 17 amino acids. The DNA of the CDR3 is TGTGCCAGCAGGGGTAGCGGGACACGGGGGTCGACAGATACGCAGTATTTT. It translates to CASRGSGTRGSTDTQYF. The variable domain in full, completed from reference TRBV25-1 and TRBJ2-3, reads EADIYQTPRYLVIGTGKKITLECSQTMGHDKMYWYQQDPGMELHLIHYSYGVNSTEKGDLSSESTVSRIRTEHFPLTLESARPSHTSQYLCASRGSGTRGSTDTQYFGPGTRLTVL.

This chain joins TRBV5-6 and TRBJ2-7; 7 positions agree with TRBD1. The CDR3 totals 17 residues. J lost 0 bases, V lost 4 bases, and 13 bases had no gene match. Per germline, CDR1 SGHDT and CDR2 YYEEEE. The CDR3 DNA sequence: TGTGCCAGCAGCAAAACCGTTTTGACAGGGTACTCCTACGAGCAGTACTTC. Protein: CASSKTVLTGYSYEQYF.

V and J are TRBV6-1 and TRBJ1-2; D is undetermined. Trimming removed 3 bases from V and 4 bases from J, with 9 bases in between. The CDR3 extends over 13 amino acids. Looked up from germline, CDR1 is MNHNS and CDR2 is SASEGT. In DNA form, the CDR3 reads TGTGCCAGCAGTGAGCCCCGGAGCTATGGCTACACCTTC. Protein sequence: CASSEPRSYGYTF.

This chain uses TRBV7-9 with TRBJ2-1, with D possibly being TRBD2 (7 bases). The CDR3 has 14 amino acids. Germline loops: CDR1 SEHNR, CDR2 FQNEAQ (reference sequence). Trimming took 2 bases from V and 6 from J, leaving 11 bases between them. The CDR3 nucleotides are TGTGCCAGCAGCTTACGGGGGGCCCTCAATGAGCAGTTCTTC. Its translation: CASSLRGALNEQFF.

The V call is TRBV28, the J call TRBJ2-3; 10 nucleotides agree with TRBD2. Germline V lookup: CDR1 MDHEN, CDR2 SYDVKM. This CDR3 contains 16 residues. Trimming at V came to 3 bases and at J to 6 bases, leaving 9 bases not matched to a gene. The CDR3 DNA follows: TGTGCCAGCAGTTTCGCCCTAGCGGGAGTGGCTGATACGCAGTATTTT. It encodes CASSFALAGVADTQYF. The entire variable domain, with the rest obtained from reference TRBV28 and TRBJ2-3, is as follows: DVKVTQSSRYLVKRTGEKVFLECVQDMDHENMFWYRQDPGLGLRLIYFSYDVKMKEKGDIPEGYSVSREKKERFSLILESASTNQTSMYLCASSFALAGVADTQYFGPGTRLTVL.

The rearrangement joins TRBV6-4 to TRBJ2-1; D assignment may be TRBD1 or TRBD2 (5 bases each). The CDR3 extends over 16 amino acids. V lost 3 bases and J lost 3, with 15 bases in between. From germline, CDR1 is MRHNA and CDR2 SNTAGT. CDR3 in amino acids: CASSEEGPPLYNEQFF. The CDR3 bases are TGTGCCAGCAGTGAAGAGGGGCCCCCACTCTACAATGAGCAGTTCTTC.

This clone was detected a few times. The chain recombines TRBV2 with TRBJ1-5, with D possibly TRBD1 on 5 matching bases. The germline V and J ends were trimmed by 8 bases and 2 bases, with 16 bases remaining between them. The CDR3 covers 15 residues. Per germline, CDR1 SNHLY and CDR2 FYNNEI. The CDR3 reads CASGTGSDRNQPQHF. As DNA, the CDR3 is TGTGCCAGCGGGACCGGCAGCGACCGCAATCAGCCCCAGCATTTT.

The chain joins TRBV9 to TRBJ2-2, with D hard to call. The V end was cut by 3 bases, the J end by 3 bases, with 3 bases between. Germline lookup yields CDR1 SGDLS and CDR2 YYNGEE. The CDR3 has 12 amino acids. The DNA for the CDR3 is TGTGCCAGCAGCGACTACACCGGGGAGCTGTTTTTT. Translated: CASSDYTGELFF.

This chain joins TRBV7-8 and TRBJ2-7; D might be TRBD2 (6 bases). The length of the CDR3 is 13 residues. Deletions cut 6 bases from V and 4 bases from J, with 13 bases between. Germline V gives CDR1 SGHVS, CDR2 FQNEAQ. The CDR3, as DNA: TGTGCCAGCAGTGTTGGCGGGGCTTACGAGCAGTACTTC. It specifies CASSVGGAYEQYF.

The chain carries TRBV7-6 and TRBJ2-1, with TRBD2 matching over 11 bases. After removal of 1 base from V and 8 bases from J, the junction contained 1 base not matched to a gene. Looked up from germline, CDR1 is SGHVS and CDR2 is FNYEAQ. The length of the CDR3 is 14 residues. The CDR3 coding sequence is TGTGCCAGCAGCTTAGGGACTAGCGGGTATGAGCAGTTCTTC. Encoded protein: CASSLGTSGYEQFF.

The CDR3 region has the DNA TGTGCCACCCTAGGGGGCGGGAAGAGCACAGATACGCAGTATTTT. This sequence encodes CATLGGGKSTDTQYF. J is TRBJ2-3 and V is TRBV21-1; the DNA was not used to check the table's D call, TRBD1. TRBV21-1 is designated a pseudogene. The CDR3 runs to 15 residues.

The chain links TRBV5-6 to TRBJ2-1; D gene uncertain. CDR3 length equals 16 residues. With 1 base removed from V and 2 bases from J, the gap between germline ends came to 13 bases. Germline lookup yields CDR1 SGHDT and CDR2 YYEEEE. The DNA of the CDR3 is TGTGCCAGCAGCTTGAGGCAGGCTGGACCCTACAATGAGCAGTTCTTC. This sequence encodes CASSLRQAGPYNEQFF.